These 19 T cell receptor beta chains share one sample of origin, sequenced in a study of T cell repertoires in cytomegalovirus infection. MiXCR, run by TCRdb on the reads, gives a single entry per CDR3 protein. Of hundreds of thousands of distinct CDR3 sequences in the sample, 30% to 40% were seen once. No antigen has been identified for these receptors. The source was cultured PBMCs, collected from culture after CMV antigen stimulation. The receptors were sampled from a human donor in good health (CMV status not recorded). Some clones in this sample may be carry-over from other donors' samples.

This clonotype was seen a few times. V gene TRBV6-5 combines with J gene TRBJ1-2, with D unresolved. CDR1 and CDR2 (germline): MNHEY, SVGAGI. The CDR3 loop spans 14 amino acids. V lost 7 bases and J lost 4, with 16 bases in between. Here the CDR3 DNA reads TGTGCCAGCACAAATGATCCGGGGTTCTATGGCTACACCTTC. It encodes CASTNDPGFYGYTF.

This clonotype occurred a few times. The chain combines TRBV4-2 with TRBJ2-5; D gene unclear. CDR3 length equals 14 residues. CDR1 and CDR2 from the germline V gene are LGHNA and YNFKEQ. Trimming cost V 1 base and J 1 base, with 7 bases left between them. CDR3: CASSQAGTQETQYF. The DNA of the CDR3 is TGTGCCAGCAGCCAAGCGGGCACCCAAGAGACCCAGTACTTC.

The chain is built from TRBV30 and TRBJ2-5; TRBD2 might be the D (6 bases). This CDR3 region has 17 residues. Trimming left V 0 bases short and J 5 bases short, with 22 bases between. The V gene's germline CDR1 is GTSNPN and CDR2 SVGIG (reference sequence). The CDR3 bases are TGTGCCTGGAGTGTATCCGGAACTAGCATCTTTTGGGAGACCCAGTACTTC. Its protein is CAWSVSGTSIFWETQYF.

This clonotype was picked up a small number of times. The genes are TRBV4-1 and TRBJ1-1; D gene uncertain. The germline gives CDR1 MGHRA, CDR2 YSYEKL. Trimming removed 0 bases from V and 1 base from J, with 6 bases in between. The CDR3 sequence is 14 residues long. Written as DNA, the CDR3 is TGCGCCAGCAGCCAAGAAGGTGGGAACACTGAAGCTTTCTTT. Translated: CASSQEGGNTEAFF.

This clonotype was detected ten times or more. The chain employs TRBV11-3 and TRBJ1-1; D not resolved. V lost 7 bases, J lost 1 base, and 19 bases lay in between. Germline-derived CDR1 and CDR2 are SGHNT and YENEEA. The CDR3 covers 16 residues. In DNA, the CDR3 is TGTGCCAGCACCCCTGGCCAATCGGCGGCGAACACTGAAGCTTTCTTT. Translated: CASTPGQSAANTEAFF.

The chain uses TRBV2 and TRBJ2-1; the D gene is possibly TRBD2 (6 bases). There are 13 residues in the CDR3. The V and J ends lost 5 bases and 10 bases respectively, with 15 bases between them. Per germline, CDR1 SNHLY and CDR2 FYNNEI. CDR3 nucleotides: TGTGCCAGCAGTCCTAGGGCGGGATACGAGCAGTTCTTC. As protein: CASSPRAGYEQFF.

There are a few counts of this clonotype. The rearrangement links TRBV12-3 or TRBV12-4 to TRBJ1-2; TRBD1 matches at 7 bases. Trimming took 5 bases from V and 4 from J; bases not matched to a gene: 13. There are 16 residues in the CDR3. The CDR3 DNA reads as TGTGCCAGCAGTCCCACCCCTCAGGGGGTGGGCTATGGCTACACCTTC. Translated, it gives CASSPTPQGVGYGYTF.

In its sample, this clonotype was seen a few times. CDR3 residues: CAIKSGTLREQYF. The CDR3 nucleotides read TGTGCCATCAAAAGCGGGACCCTTCGGGAGCAGTACTTC. V usage is TRBV10-3 and J usage is TRBJ2-7; 7 bases fit TRBD2. The germline V gene encodes CDR1 ENHRY and CDR2 SYGVKD. This CDR3 has 13 residues. Losses at the gene ends were 7 bases for V and 7 bases for J; bases not matched to a gene: 10.

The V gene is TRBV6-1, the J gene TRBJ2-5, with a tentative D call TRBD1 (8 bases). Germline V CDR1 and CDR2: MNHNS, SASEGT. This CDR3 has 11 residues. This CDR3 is CATGGGETQYF. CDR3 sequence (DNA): TGTGCAACAGGGGGGGGGGAGACCCAGTACTTC.

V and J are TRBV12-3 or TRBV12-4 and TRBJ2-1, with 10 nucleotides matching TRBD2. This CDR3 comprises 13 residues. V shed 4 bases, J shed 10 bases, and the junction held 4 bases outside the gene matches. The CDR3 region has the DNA TGTGCCAGCAGTTCCCAGACTAGCGGGGAGCAGTTCTTC. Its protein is CASSSQTSGEQFF.

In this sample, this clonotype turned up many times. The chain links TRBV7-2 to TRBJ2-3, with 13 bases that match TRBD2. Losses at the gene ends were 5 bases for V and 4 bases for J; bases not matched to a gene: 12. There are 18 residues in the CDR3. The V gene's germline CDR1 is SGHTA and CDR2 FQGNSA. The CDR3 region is CASSKLRTSGSSADTQYF. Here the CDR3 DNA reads TGTGCCAGCAGCAAACTTCGGACTAGCGGGAGTTCCGCAGATACGCAGTATTTT. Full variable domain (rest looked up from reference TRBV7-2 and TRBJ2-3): GAGVSQSPSNKVTEKGKDVELRCDPISGHTALYWYRQSLGQGLEFLIYFQGNSAPDKSGLPSDRFSAERTGGSVSTLTIQRTQQEDSAVYLCASSKLRTSGSSADTQYFGPGTRLTVL.

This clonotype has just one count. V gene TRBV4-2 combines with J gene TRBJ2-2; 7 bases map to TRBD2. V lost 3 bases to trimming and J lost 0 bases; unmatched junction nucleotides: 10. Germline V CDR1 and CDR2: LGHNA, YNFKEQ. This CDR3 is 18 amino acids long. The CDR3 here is CASSHPGGPGSNTGELFF. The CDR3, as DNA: TGTGCCAGCAGCCACCCGGGAGGACCAGGCTCGAACACCGGGGAGCTGTTTTTT.

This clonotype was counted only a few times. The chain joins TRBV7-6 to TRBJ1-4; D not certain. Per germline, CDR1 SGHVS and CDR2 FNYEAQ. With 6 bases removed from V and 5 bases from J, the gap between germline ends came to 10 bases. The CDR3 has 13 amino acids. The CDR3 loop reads CASRGLSNEKLFF. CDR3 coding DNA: TGTGCCAGCAGGGGTCTGAGCAATGAAAAACTGTTTTTT.

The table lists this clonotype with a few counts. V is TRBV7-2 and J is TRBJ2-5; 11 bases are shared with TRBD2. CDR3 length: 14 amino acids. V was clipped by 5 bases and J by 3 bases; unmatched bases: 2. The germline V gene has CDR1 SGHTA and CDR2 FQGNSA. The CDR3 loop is CASSRGLAEETQYF. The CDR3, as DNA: TGTGCCAGCAGCCGGGGACTAGCGGAAGAGACCCAGTACTTC.

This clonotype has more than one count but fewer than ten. The CDR3 DNA sequence: TGTGCCAGCAGTGAAAACAATCAGCCCCAGCATTTT. It specifies CASSENNQPQHF. V and J are TRBV2 and TRBJ1-5; D is unclear. The CDR3 has 12 residues. Trimming took off 2 bases at V and 3 bases at J, with 2 bases between the two ends. Germline V lookup: CDR1 SNHLY, CDR2 FYNNEI. Based on the CDR3 plus reference TRBV2 and TRBJ1-5, the full variable domain is EPEVTQTPSHQVTQMGQEVILRCVPISNHLYFYWYRQILGQKVEFLVSFYNNEISEKSEIFDDQFSVERPDGSNFTLKIRSTKLEDSAMYFCASSENNQPQHFGDGTRLSIL.

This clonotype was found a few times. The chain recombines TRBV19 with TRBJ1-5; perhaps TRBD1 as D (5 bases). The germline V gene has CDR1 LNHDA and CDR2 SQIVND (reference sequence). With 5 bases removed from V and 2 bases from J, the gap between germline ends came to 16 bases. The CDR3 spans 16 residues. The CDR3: CASSYLGDSGNQPQHF. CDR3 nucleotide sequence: TGTGCCAGTAGTTACCTTGGGGACTCGGGCAATCAGCCCCAGCATTTT.

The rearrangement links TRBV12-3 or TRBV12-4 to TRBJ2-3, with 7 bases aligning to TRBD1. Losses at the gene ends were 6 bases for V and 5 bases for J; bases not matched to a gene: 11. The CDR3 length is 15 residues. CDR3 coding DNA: TGTGCCAGCAGCCCAGGACAGGTTGATAGAGATACGCAGTATTTT. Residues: CASSPGQVDRDTQYF.

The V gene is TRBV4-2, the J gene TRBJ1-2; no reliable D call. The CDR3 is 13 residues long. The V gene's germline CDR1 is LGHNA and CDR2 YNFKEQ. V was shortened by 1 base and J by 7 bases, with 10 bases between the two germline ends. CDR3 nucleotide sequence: TGTGCCAGCAGCCAAGGGAACGGTCTTGGCTACACCTTC. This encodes CASSQGNGLGYTF.

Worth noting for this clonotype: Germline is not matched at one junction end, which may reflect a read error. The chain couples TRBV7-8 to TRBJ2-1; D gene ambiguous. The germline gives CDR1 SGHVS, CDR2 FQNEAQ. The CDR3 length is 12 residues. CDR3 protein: CASSFPLSERFF. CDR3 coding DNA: TGTGCCAGCAGCTTCCCCCTATCAGAGCGGTTCTTC.